Included here is one T cell receptor beta chain sequence, with context. Its antigen is undetermined. Trimming took 4 bases from V and 0 from J, leaving 7 bases between them. This CDR3 is 13 amino acids long. Germline values: CDR1 LNHNV, CDR2 YYDKDF (reference sequence). This sample was included in a study of beta chain features in type 1 diabetes. Study-wide findings and caveats: Shorter TCRB CDR3s, moderately but significantly so, were found in Type 1 diabetes patients in all four CD4+ subsets. A greater similarity of naive, central memory and Treg TCRB repertoires was seen among patients than among healthy donors. VDJ junctions from patients with type 1 diabetes contained fewer insertions and more deletions. Researchers cautioned that cDNA sequencing could over-represent cells with high TCR expression.

Sequenced material consisted of expressed TCRB transcripts (all of the isolated RNA was reverse transcribed). Assay: immunoSEQ multiplex PCR; the TCRdb copy retains only in-frame clones and omits some. This sample has about 360,000 clones, with over 9.5% found just once. The chain is built from TRBV15 and TRBJ2-7; weak D call: TRBD2 (5 bases). The sequenced sample consisted of naive CD4+ T cells from blood. This clonotype originated in a woman younger than 35 with type 1 diabetes. CDR3 in DNA: TGTGCCACCAGCACGGGGTCCTCCTACGAGCAGTACTTC. Its protein product is CATSTGSSYEQYF.